The clone carrying this T cell receptor (beta chain) has a single count. Per the original data handling: Reference gene primer amplification in the assay estimated nucleated cell counts. Measured with immunoSEQ multiplex PCR; TCRdb has only the in-frame clones, and not every one. From that table come the V and J calls and clone size; the DNA was used to work out D and trimming. This table has roughly 250,000 clones, approximately 91% appearing once. The record originates from a study of blood T cell repertoires in COVID-19. Overall study: The study drew acute and convalescent COVID-19 samples from the United States, Italy and Spain.

This CDR3 contains 12 residues. CDR1 is LGHDT and CDR2 is YNNKEL in the germline V gene (reference sequence). Trimming removed 5 bases at V and 4 bases at J, with 8 bases between. The TCR was taken from a middle-aged woman with acute COVID-19. This chain uses TRBV3-1 (or the pseudogene TRBV3-2) with TRBJ1-1; D unresolved. What was sequenced was PBMCs or T cells enriched from blood (not recorded which). CDR3 in DNA: TGTGCCAGCAGCTTCTCTTTCACTGAAGCTTTCTTT. Its protein product is CASSFSFTEAFF.